The 29 T cell receptor beta chains reported below all come from one sample, sequenced in a study of shared clonotypes between healthy human individuals. TCRdb's table, derived via immunoSEQ multiplex PCR, lists solely in-frame clones and lacks some. The sample lists approximately 500,000 clones; 79% were seen once. The specimen sequenced was PBMCs. The source is a woman in her thirties or forties in good health. Some clones in this sample may be carry-over from other donors' samples.

V gene TRBV19 combines with J gene TRBJ1-1; D is unclear. Per germline, CDR1 LNHDA and CDR2 SQIVND (reference sequence). The V end lost 5 bases, the J end lost 7 bases, and 17 bases lay between the germline ends. The CDR3 consists of 14 residues. The CDR3: CASSDPASTNEAFF. In DNA, the CDR3 is TGTGCCAGTAGTGACCCAGCCTCAACGAATGAAGCTTTCTTT.

The rearrangement joins TRBV5-6 to TRBJ2-1; possibly TRBD1 or TRBD2 for D (5 bases each). CDR1 and CDR2 (germline): SGHDT, YYEEEE. The CDR3 has 11 amino acids. Deletions cut 3 bases from V and 8 bases from J, with 6 bases between. The CDR3 nucleotides read TGTGCCAGCAGCTGGGGGTATGAGCAGTTCTTC. The encoded protein is CASSWGYEQFF.

In its sample, this clone was seen a few times. This sample also contains other DNA sequences that code for the same CDR3. In DNA, the CDR3 is TGTGCCAGCAGTCTCTCCCCTAGCGGGAACACCGGGGAGCTGTTTTTT. Translation: CASSLSPSGNTGELFF. The chain has TRBV7-2 and TRBJ2-2; 7 bases map to TRBD2. CDR1 and CDR2 (germline): SGHTA, FQGNSA. The CDR3 has 16 amino acids. V shed 6 bases and J 1 base; nucleotides not matched to a gene: 8.

Ten or more counts support this clone. The CDR3 region has the DNA TGCAGCGCCTTGCCGCCGACAGGGTTTCGCGCTTTCTTT. This translates into CSALPPTGFRAFF. This chain links TRBV29-1 with TRBJ1-1; 7 bases are a match to TRBD1. Trimming at V came to 7 bases and at J to 11 bases, leaving 16 bases not matched to a gene. The CDR3 contains 13 residues. In germline, CDR1 is SQVTM, CDR2 ANQGSEA.

The V call is TRBV7-2, the J call TRBJ1-4; D might be TRBD1 (5 bases). V was pared by 1 base and J by 8 bases, with 11 bases between. Germline values: CDR1 SGHTA, CDR2 FQGNSA. The CDR3 totals 14 residues. The CDR3 DNA is TGTGCCAGCAGCTTAGGGGGTAGGGGCGAAAAACTGTTTTTT. This encodes CASSLGGRGEKLFF.

The chain has TRBV18 and TRBJ2-4; 9 bases agree with TRBD1. The CDR3 is 15 residues long. Germline CDR1 reads KGHSH; CDR2 reads LQKENI. V lost 3 bases and J lost 2; bases outside the gene matches: 2. CDR3 bases: TGTGCCAGCTCACCGGGGACAGGGTCCAAAAACATTCAGTACTTC. This codes for CASSPGTGSKNIQYF. Together with reference TRBV18 and TRBJ2-4, the CDR3 gives the full variable domain: NAGVMQNPRHLVRRRGQEARLRCSPMKGHSHVYWYRQLPEEGLKFMVYLQKENIIDESGMPKERFSAEFPKEGPSILRIQQVVRGDSAAYFCASSPGTGSKNIQYFGAGTRLSVL.

This clone occurred a few times. CDR3 sequence reads: CASSAQGARHTEAFF. CDR3 coding DNA: TGCGCCAGCAGCGCACAGGGGGCTCGGCACACTGAAGCTTTCTTT. The J gene is TRBJ1-1, the V gene TRBV5-1; 9 nucleotides line up with TRBD1. The V and J ends lost 4 bases and 3 bases, in that order; junction bases with no gene match: 7. Germline lookup yields CDR1 SGHRS and CDR2 YFSETQ. The CDR3 spans 15 residues.

V gene TRBV10-3 combines with J gene TRBJ2-5; D is possibly TRBD1 (6 bases). V lost 5 bases to trimming and J lost 3 bases, with 7 bases between them. Per the germline V gene, CDR1 is ENHRY and CDR2 is SYGVKD. The CDR3 totals 12 residues. This CDR3 is CAISQGKETQYF. CDR3 coding DNA: TGTGCCATCAGTCAGGGGAAAGAGACCCAGTACTTC.

The CDR3: CASSQTASSGANVLTF. The DNA for the CDR3 is TGTGCCAGCAGCCAAACGGCTAGCTCTGGGGCCAACGTCCTGACTTTC. V and J are TRBV4-2 and TRBJ2-6; no clear D. The V and J ends lost 2 bases and 0 bases respectively, with 8 bases between them. Germline V CDR1 and CDR2: LGHNA, YNFKEQ. The CDR3 sequence is 16 residues long.

The chain links TRBV29-1 to TRBJ2-3; 9 bases fit TRBD1. With V trimmed by 7 bases and J by 4 bases, 3 bases remained unmatched. This CDR3 is built from 12 residues. CDR1 is SQVTM and CDR2 is ANQGSEA in the germline V gene. The CDR3 reads CSEDRGADTQYF. As DNA, the CDR3 is TGCAGCGAGGACAGGGGTGCAGATACGCAGTATTTT.

This clone has at least ten counts. This chain uses TRBV13 with TRBJ2-2; D is ambiguous. The CDR3 is 15 residues long. V dropped 1 base and J dropped 0 bases, with 6 bases sitting between them. Germline V gene sequence: CDR1 PRHDT, CDR2 FYEKMQ (reference sequence). The CDR3 here is CASSLVGANTGELFF. The CDR3 DNA sequence: TGTGCCAGCAGCTTAGTTGGCGCGAACACCGGGGAGCTGTTTTTT.

This rearrangement joins TRBV11-2 to TRBJ2-5, with D hard to call. The CDR3 is 13 residues long. Germline V gene lookup returns CDR1 SGHAT and CDR2 FQNNGV. Between the trimmed V and J ends, which lost 5 bases and 2 bases, there was a span of 9 bases. The CDR3 DNA is TGTGCCAGCAGCCGAACGTTTCAAGAGACCCAGTACTTC. Its translation: CASSRTFQETQYF.

The V and J genes are TRBV11-2 and TRBJ2-3; D gene uncertain. The germline V and J ends were trimmed by 6 bases and 6 bases, with 13 bases remaining between them. The CDR3 is 13 amino acids. Germline V gene data show CDR1 as SGHAT and CDR2 as FQNNGV. The CDR3 spells CASRRPPSDTQYF. The DNA for the CDR3 is TGTGCCAGCAGGCGTCCGCCGTCTGATACGCAGTATTTT. Drawing the rest from reference TRBV11-2 and TRBJ2-3, the complete variable domain is EAGVAQSPRYKIIEKRQSVAFWCNPISGHATLYWYQQILGQGPKLLIQFQNNGVVDDSQLPKDRFSAERLKGVDSTLKIQPAKLEDSAVYLCASRRPPSDTQYFGPGTRLTVL.

CDR3 sequence (DNA): TGTGCCAGCAGCTTAGGGGCCCCCTTCGAGCAGTACTTC. Residues: CASSLGAPFEQYF. This chain uses TRBV7-9 with TRBJ2-7, with D unclear. This CDR3 comprises 13 residues. Germline CDR1 is SEHNR and CDR2 is FQNEAQ (reference sequence). V dropped 1 base and J dropped 6 bases, with 10 bases sitting between them.

J is TRBJ2-2 and V is TRBV5-5, with D possibly being TRBD2 (5 bases). Trimming took 2 bases from V and 1 from J, leaving 9 bases between them. CDR3 length: 15 residues. Germline CDR1 is SGHKS and CDR2 is YYEKEE (reference sequence). The CDR3, as DNA: TGTGCCAGCAGCTTAGCGGTTATGAACACCGGGGAGCTGTTTTTT. This sequence encodes CASSLAVMNTGELFF.

This clone appeared once. V is TRBV7-9 and J is TRBJ2-3; 7 bases are shared with TRBD2. This CDR3 region has 15 residues. Germline CDR1 and CDR2: SEHNR and FQNEAQ (reference sequence). V gave up 7 bases and J gave up 4 bases; unmatched junction bases: 11. This chain's CDR3 is CASNLGRTPADTQYF. In nucleotides, the CDR3 is TGTGCCAGCAACCTCGGGAGGACCCCCGCAGATACGCAGTATTTT.

The rearrangement uses TRBV27 and TRBJ2-2, with 11 nucleotides matching TRBD1. Germline V lookup: CDR1 MNHEY, CDR2 SMNVEV (reference sequence). Trimming at V came to 6 bases and at J to 6 bases, leaving 12 bases not matched to a gene. The CDR3 loop spans 17 amino acids. CDR3: CASSQRDRGFFPGELFF. In DNA, the CDR3 is TGTGCCAGCAGCCAACGGGACAGGGGGTTTTTTCCCGGGGAGCTGTTTTTT.

This chain joins TRBV29-1 and TRBJ2-7; weak D call: TRBD2 (6 bases). V shed 4 bases and J shed 2 bases, with 9 bases lying between them. The CDR3 is 12 residues long. Germline CDR1 and CDR2: SQVTM and ANQGSEA. As DNA, the CDR3 is TGCAGCGTTGGATGGGAGGCCTACGAGCAGTACTTC. Translated: CSVGWEAYEQYF.

The rearrangement joins TRBV9 to TRBJ2-1; 8 bases are a match to TRBD1. The CDR3 runs 15 residues. Germline trimming cut 3 bases from V and 0 bases from J; bases unmatched to any gene: 2. The germline CDR1 and CDR2 sequences are SGDLS and YYNGEE. The CDR3 nucleotides read TGTGCCAGCAGCGACGGACAGGGCTCCTACAATGAGCAGTTCTTC. Translated: CASSDGQGSYNEQFF.

V is TRBV5-4 and J is TRBJ1-4; 10 nucleotides match TRBD1. The length of the CDR3 is 14 residues. With V trimmed by 2 bases and J by 7 bases, 2 bases remained unmatched. CDR1 and CDR2 (germline): SGHNT, YYREEE (reference sequence). This chain's CDR3 is CASSFGTGVEKLFF. In DNA form, the CDR3 reads TGTGCCAGCAGCTTCGGGACAGGGGTTGAAAAACTGTTTTTT. Complete variable domain (other parts from reference TRBV5-4 and TRBJ1-4): ETGVTQSPTHLIKTRGQQVTLRCSSQSGHNTVSWYQQALGQGPQFIFQYYREEENGRGNFPPRFSGLQFPNYSSELNVNALELDDSALYLCASSFGTGVEKLFFGSGTQLSVL.

This chain connects TRBV28 to TRBJ2-1; tentative D call: TRBD1 (6 bases). The CDR3 extends over 14 amino acids. Per germline, CDR1 MDHEN and CDR2 SYDVKM. V dropped 2 bases and J dropped 4 bases, with 9 bases sitting between them. The CDR3 nucleotides read TGTGCCAGCAGTTTAGAGGGGGTTTACAATGAGCAGTTCTTC. Residues: CASSLEGVYNEQFF.

The V and J genes are TRBV7-2 and TRBJ1-4, with D possibly TRBD1 on 6 matching bases. Per the germline V gene, CDR1 is SGHTA and CDR2 is FQGNSA. The CDR3 extends over 13 amino acids. The V end was cut by 6 bases, the J end by 4 bases, with 9 bases between. The CDR3, as DNA: TGTGCCAGCAGTAGCAGGGGTAATGAAAAACTGTTTTTT. Amino acids: CASSSRGNEKLFF.

The chain has TRBV2 and TRBJ2-4; 8 nucleotides align to TRBD1. With V trimmed by 6 bases and J by 3 bases, 7 bases remained unmatched. Germline V gene sequence: CDR1 SNHLY, CDR2 FYNNEI. The CDR3 consists of 15 residues. DNA of the CDR3: TGTGCCAGCAGGACAGGGGTTGGGAGCAAAAACATTCAGTACTTC. Its translation: CASRTGVGSKNIQYF.

V usage is TRBV30 and J usage is TRBJ1-1, with D uncertain. Germline CDR1 reads GTSNPN; CDR2 reads SVGIG (reference sequence). CDR3 size: 15 residues. The V end was cut by 3 bases, the J end by 1 base, with 15 bases between. CDR3 nucleotides: TGTGCCTGGAGCGAAGTAGGACTTGGGAACACTGAAGCTTTCTTT. Protein: CAWSEVGLGNTEAFF.

The chain's CDR3 is CASSFGLAPRETQYF. CDR3 DNA sequence: TGTGCCAGCAGCTTCGGACTAGCGCCTCGGGAGACCCAGTACTTC. The V and J genes are TRBV7-2 and TRBJ2-5; 9 nucleotides match TRBD2. CDR1 and CDR2 (germline): SGHTA, FQGNSA. The V and J ends lost 3 bases and 5 bases, in that order; junction bases with no gene match: 7. This CDR3 has 15 amino acids.

The chain links TRBV30 to TRBJ2-1, with 10 bases identical to TRBD2. CDR1 and CDR2 from the germline V gene are GTSNPN and SVGIG (reference sequence). V lost 5 bases, J lost 8 bases, and 6 bases stayed unmatched. The CDR3 is 13 amino acids. This CDR3 reads CAWSTSGIDEQFF. The CDR3 DNA reads as TGTGCCTGGTCTACTAGCGGGATCGATGAGCAGTTCTTC.

The chain recombines TRBV9 with TRBJ2-1; TRBD2 might be the D (5 bases). The V end lost 0 bases, the J end lost 7 bases, and 8 bases lay between the germline ends. CDR3 length: 13 residues. Germline CDR1 and CDR2: SGDLS and YYNGEE. CDR3 coding DNA: TGTGCCAGCAGCGTAGGGACTCGGAATGAGCAGTTCTTC. As protein: CASSVGTRNEQFF.

The chain has TRBV7-9 and TRBJ2-7; tentative D call: TRBD2 (7 bases). From germline, CDR1 is SEHNR and CDR2 FQNEAQ (reference sequence). This CDR3 region has 12 residues. Trimming shortened V by 6 bases and J by 6 bases, and 12 bases separated the two germline ends. As DNA, the CDR3 is TGTGCCAGCAGTCCGAGGGGGGGCGAGCAGTACTTC. Encoded protein: CASSPRGGEQYF.

This chain uses TRBV6-1 with TRBJ2-1; 7 bases agree with TRBD1. The length of the CDR3 is 13 residues. The V gene end was trimmed by 10 bases and the J gene end by 6 bases; junction bases not matched to a gene: 9. Germline loops: CDR1 MNHNS, CDR2 SASEGT. The CDR3 spells CATRWAGGNEQFF. The CDR3 coding sequence is TGTGCCACCCGGTGGGCAGGGGGCAATGAGCAGTTCTTC.